This TCR beta chain was identified in a study of T cell clones after liver transplantation. Across the study: Until 12-24 months post-transplant, subjects got standard immunosuppression and no induction. Tolerance: complete withdrawal held at least one year, liver enzymes staying within twice normal. Overall study results and limits: Donor-reactive sequences fell more than third party-reactive ones, suggesting partial deletion.

Method: immunoSEQ multiplex PCR; TCRdb's copy keeps in-frame clones and lacks some. The table lists roughly 70,000 clones, 80% of them singletons. Per germline, CDR1 SGHAT and CDR2 FQNNGV. Trimming took 1 base from V and 3 from J; bases not matched to a gene: 3. The CDR3 runs 15 residues. As concerns this clone: No antigen is known for it.

V and J are TRBV11-2 and TRBJ2-1; 7 nucleotides match TRBD2. This clonotype originated in a human donor who received a liver transplant. Material: CD4+ T cells from blood, obtained before liver transplant. The DNA of the CDR3 is TGTGCCAGCAGCTTAGGACTAGCAAACTACAATGAGCAGTTCTTC. It yields the protein CASSLGLANYNEQFF.